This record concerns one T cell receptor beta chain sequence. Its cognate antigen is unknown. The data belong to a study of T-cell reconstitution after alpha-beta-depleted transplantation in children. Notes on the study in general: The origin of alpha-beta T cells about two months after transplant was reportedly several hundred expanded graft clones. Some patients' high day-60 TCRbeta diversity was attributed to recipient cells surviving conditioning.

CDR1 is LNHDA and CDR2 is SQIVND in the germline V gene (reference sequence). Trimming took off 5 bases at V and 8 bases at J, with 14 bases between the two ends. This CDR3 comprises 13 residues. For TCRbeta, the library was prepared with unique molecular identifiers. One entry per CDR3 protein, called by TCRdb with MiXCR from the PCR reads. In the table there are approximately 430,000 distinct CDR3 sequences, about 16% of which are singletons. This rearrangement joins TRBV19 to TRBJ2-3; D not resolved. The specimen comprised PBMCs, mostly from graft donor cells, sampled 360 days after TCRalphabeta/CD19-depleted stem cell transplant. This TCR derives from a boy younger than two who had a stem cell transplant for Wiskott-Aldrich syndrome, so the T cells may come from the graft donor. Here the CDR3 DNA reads TGTGCCAGTAGTGAAAGAATTTTAGGTACGCAGTATTTT. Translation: CASSERILGTQYF.